Listed here are 27 T cell receptor beta chains from one sample, sequenced in a study of OX40 agonist ivuxolimab in advanced cancers. Data came from immunoSEQ multiplex PCR; TCRdb stores just in-frame clones and leaves some out. Seen here are tens of thousands of clones, 82% observed once, and the top ten hold about 20%. Here the sequenced sample was CD4+ or CD8+ T cells sorted from blood, taken in a trial of the OX40 agonist ivuxolimab. Receptors were obtained from an adult with an advanced solid tumor such as melanoma, head and neck, liver or kidney cancer.

The chain combines TRBV6-1 with TRBJ2-3; 10 nucleotides agree with TRBD2. Germline V gene lookup returns CDR1 MNHNS and CDR2 SASEGT. V was clipped by 6 bases and J by 1 base; unmatched bases: 1. This CDR3 has 14 amino acids. The CDR3 DNA follows: TGTGCCAGCAGAACTAGCGGGGGCACAGATACGCAGTATTTT. It codes for CASRTSGGTDTQYF.

V gene TRBV4-2 combines with J gene TRBJ2-5, with a weak D call TRBD1 (6 bases). V lost 0 bases, J lost 2 bases, and 10 bases lay in between. This CDR3 contains 15 residues. Germline V CDR1 and CDR2: LGHNA, YNFKEQ. CDR3 in DNA: TGTGCCAGCAGCCAAGATTCAGGGGTACAAGAGACCCAGTACTTC. This gives the protein CASSQDSGVQETQYF.

The chain is built from TRBV30 and TRBJ2-7, with TRBD2 as a possible D gene (6 bases). Deletions cut 1 base from V and 9 bases from J, with 16 bases between. The CDR3 sequence is 13 residues long. Germline V gene sequence: CDR1 GTSNPN, CDR2 SVGIG (reference sequence). The CDR3 loop is CAWSGLGGSGQYF. For the CDR3, the DNA is TGTGCCTGGAGTGGGCTGGGGGGATCCGGGCAGTACTTC. The whole variable domain, remainder taken from reference TRBV30 and TRBJ2-7, is SQTIHQWPATLVQPVGSPLSLECTVEGTSNPNLYWYRQAAGRGLQLLFYSVGIGQISSEVPQNLSASRPQDRQFILSSKKLLLSDSGFYLCAWSGLGGSGQYFGPGTRLTVT.

The chain carries TRBV19 and TRBJ1-6; D may be TRBD1 (5 bases). The CDR3 loop spans 15 amino acids. Trimming left V 6 bases short and J 0 bases short, with 9 bases between. Germline-derived CDR1 and CDR2 are LNHDA and SQIVND (reference sequence). Here the CDR3 reads CASSADISYNSPLHF. CDR3 nucleotide sequence: TGTGCCAGTAGCGCGGACATCTCCTATAATTCACCCCTCCACTTT.

This chain uses TRBV27 with TRBJ2-7, with 10 bases matching TRBD1. Germline V gene data show CDR1 as MNHEY and CDR2 as SMNVEV (reference sequence). The CDR3 loop spans 14 amino acids. J lost 5 bases, V lost 3 bases, and 4 bases had no gene match. The CDR3 is CASSFGTGEDEQYF. CDR3 DNA sequence: TGTGCCAGCAGTTTTGGGACAGGGGAGGACGAGCAGTACTTC.

Only one count was recorded for this clone. The J gene is TRBJ2-3, the V gene TRBV18, with TRBD2 matching 8 bases. The V and J ends lost 1 base and 1 base, in that order; junction bases with no gene match: 10. CDR3 length: 18 residues. Germline V gene data show CDR1 as KGHSH and CDR2 as LQKENI. The CDR3 region is CASSPRGSGGSRTDTQYF. Written as DNA, the CDR3 is TGTGCCAGCTCACCACGGGGGAGCGGGGGTTCTCGCACAGATACGCAGTATTTT.

V usage is TRBV28 and J usage is TRBJ2-7, with a weak D call TRBD1 (6 bases). The CDR3 spans 16 residues. V was clipped by 3 bases and J by 6 bases, with 21 bases between them. In germline, CDR1 is MDHEN, CDR2 SYDVKM. This CDR3 is CASSFFEVLPGAEQYF. CDR3 in DNA: TGTGCCAGCAGTTTCTTTGAGGTTCTCCCAGGGGCCGAGCAGTACTTC.

The chain employs TRBV27 and TRBJ2-1, with 9 nucleotides matching TRBD2. This CDR3 comprises 16 residues. J gave up 4 bases and V 0 bases, and 4 bases lay outside the gene matches. Looked up from germline, CDR1 is MNHEY and CDR2 is SMNVEV (reference sequence). The CDR3 sequence: CASSLSAGGGYNEQFF. In nucleotides, the CDR3 is TGTGCCAGCAGTTTATCAGCGGGAGGAGGGTACAATGAGCAGTTCTTC.

This chain connects TRBV27 to TRBJ1-1; 9 positions match TRBD1. The CDR3 runs 15 residues. Germline V gene lookup returns CDR1 MNHEY and CDR2 SMNVEV (reference sequence). V gave up 5 bases and J gave up 0 bases; unmatched junction bases: 4. The CDR3 loop reads CASSDRGGMNTEAFF. The CDR3 region has the DNA TGTGCCAGCAGTGACAGGGGGGGTATGAACACTGAAGCTTTCTTT.

This chain uses TRBV6-6 with TRBJ1-2; D unresolved. V was pared by 2 bases and J by 8 bases, with 15 bases between. The length of the CDR3 is 14 residues. The V gene's germline CDR1 is MNHNY and CDR2 SVGAGI (reference sequence). This CDR3 reads CASSYADSARGYTF. The CDR3 nucleotides read TGTGCCAGCAGTTACGCGGATTCGGCGCGGGGCTACACCTTC.

The CDR3 nucleotides read TGTGCCAGCAGCTTAGGGGCGGGAGGTGATGAGCAGTTCTTC. This encodes CASSLGAGGDEQFF. The chain is built from TRBV7-3 and TRBJ2-1, with 8 bases that match TRBD2. The CDR3 consists of 14 residues. Germline V CDR1 and CDR2: SGHTA, FQGTGA. Germline trimming cut 2 bases from V and 8 bases from J; bases unmatched to any gene: 5.

V gene TRBV6-4 combines with J gene TRBJ2-2; 11 nucleotides agree with TRBD1. The V segment lost 6 bases and the J segment 2 bases; nucleotides outside the gene matches: 17. This CDR3 is 20 amino acids long. Germline assignment: CDR1 MRHNA and CDR2 SNTAGT. The CDR3 sequence: CASRHAPRDRGTRNTGELFF. In DNA form, the CDR3 reads TGTGCCAGCAGACACGCCCCCCGGGACAGGGGGACTCGTAACACCGGGGAGCTGTTTTTT.

CDR3 DNA sequence: TGTGCCAGCAGCATGACCGGGACAGGGGGAAACGAGCAGTACTTC. It translates to CASSMTGTGGNEQYF. This chain links TRBV21-1 with TRBJ2-7; the table's D gene call, TRBD1, was not cross checked with the DNA. TRBV21-1 is assigned pseudogene status. The CDR3 extends over 15 amino acids.

This chain joins TRBV7-9 and TRBJ2-2; D unresolved. The CDR3 runs 16 residues. V gave up 5 bases and J gave up 2 bases, with 15 bases separating them. CDR1 is SEHNR and CDR2 is FQNEAQ in the germline V gene (reference sequence). The CDR3, as DNA: TGTGCCAGCAGCCCCGCTCCCGGCTATAACACCGGGGAGCTGTTTTTT. Amino acids: CASSPAPGYNTGELFF.

V gene TRBV28 combines with J gene TRBJ2-1; D assignment may be TRBD1 or TRBD2 (5 bases each). V gave up 8 bases and J gave up 9 bases, with 20 bases separating them. Per the germline V gene, CDR1 is MDHEN and CDR2 is SYDVKM. The CDR3 loop spans 14 amino acids. Written as DNA, the CDR3 is TGTGCCAGCTCTAACGCCGGGACCATCGGTGAGCAGTTCTTC. It is translated as CASSNAGTIGEQFF.

The chain carries TRBV9 and TRBJ2-4, with 7 bases lining up with TRBD1. V shed 0 bases, J shed 8 bases, and the junction held 8 bases outside the gene matches. Germline loops: CDR1 SGDLS, CDR2 YYNGEE. The CDR3 is 15 residues long. This CDR3 reads CASSVAGDSGHIQYF. The DNA of the CDR3 is TGTGCCAGCAGCGTAGCCGGGGACAGTGGCCACATTCAGTACTTC.

V is TRBV2 and J is TRBJ2-5; D perhaps matches TRBD2 (5 bases). Germline CDR1 is SNHLY and CDR2 is FYNNEI. Trimming removed 5 bases from V and 5 bases from J, with 12 bases in between. This CDR3 comprises 13 residues. This CDR3 is CASSSWRLETQYF. The CDR3 bases are TGTGCCAGCAGTTCGTGGAGGTTGGAGACCCAGTACTTC.

V gene TRBV5-6 combines with J gene TRBJ2-5; TRBD1 matches at 7 bases. Trimming at V came to 4 bases and at J to 3 bases, leaving 9 bases not matched to a gene. The germline CDR1 and CDR2 sequences are SGHDT and YYEEEE. There are 15 residues in the CDR3. The chain's CDR3 is CASSLARQGEETQYF. The CDR3 nucleotides are TGTGCCAGCAGCCTGGCCCGACAGGGAGAAGAGACCCAGTACTTC.

A few counts support this clone. The chain has TRBV28 and TRBJ2-1; 8 positions match TRBD2. The J segment lost 6 bases and the V segment lost 3 bases, leaving 16 bases of the junction unmatched. Germline V gives CDR1 MDHEN, CDR2 SYDVKM. CDR3 length: 18 amino acids. The chain's CDR3 is CASSFLLTGSGIGNEQFF. The CDR3 bases are TGTGCCAGCAGTTTTCTTCTAACGGGTAGCGGGATAGGCAATGAGCAGTTCTTC.

The genes are TRBV2 and TRBJ1-1, with D unresolved. Trimming cost V 3 bases and J 1 base, with 12 bases left between them. Looked up from germline, CDR1 is SNHLY and CDR2 is FYNNEI. This CDR3 is built from 15 residues. CDR3 in DNA: TGTGCCAGCAGTGACCGGGCCGTCGGGAACACTGAAGCTTTCTTT. This gives the protein CASSDRAVGNTEAFF.

This clone is a singleton in its sample. V and J are TRBV29-1 and TRBJ2-3, with D tentatively TRBD2 (5 bases). CDR1 and CDR2 from the germline V gene are SQVTM and ANQGSEA. Trimming took off 4 bases at V and 6 bases at J, with 14 bases between the two ends. The length of the CDR3 is 13 residues. This CDR3 is CSVVDQLGDTQYF. CDR3 nucleotides: TGCAGCGTTGTCGACCAACTAGGGGATACGCAGTATTTT.

In its sample, this clone was seen once. The chain has TRBV7-2 and TRBJ2-3, with D perhaps matching TRBD1 or TRBD2 (6 bases each). Germline V CDR1 and CDR2: SGHTA, FQGNSA. This CDR3 comprises 14 residues. V was trimmed by 7 bases and J by 5 bases, leaving 16 bases between them. CDR3 DNA: TGTGCCAGCACCGTGGTCGGGGGCAGAGATACGCAGTATTTT. Its protein product is CASTVVGGRDTQYF.

J is TRBJ2-7 and V is TRBV5-6, with D possibly TRBD2 on 6 matching bases. The CDR3 is 12 residues long. Germline V gene sequence: CDR1 SGHDT, CDR2 YYEEEE. Trimming left V 4 bases short and J 9 bases short, with 14 bases between. The DNA of the CDR3 is TGTGCCAGCAGCCCTACGATGGGGGGGCAGTACTTC. Protein product: CASSPTMGGQYF. The full variable domain, in which reference TRBV5-6 and TRBJ2-7 provide the parts outside the CDR3, is DAGVTQSPTHLIKTRGQQVTLRCSPKSGHDTVSWYQQALGQGPQFIFQYYEEEERQRGNFPDRFSGHQFPNYSSELNVNALLLGDSALYLCASSPTMGGQYFGPGTRLTVT.

This sequence joins TRBV19 and TRBJ2-2, with D maybe TRBD2 (6 bases). CDR3 length: 17 residues. Germline CDR1 and CDR2: LNHDA and SQIVND (reference sequence). The V and J ends lost 4 bases and 5 bases respectively, with 20 bases between them. The CDR3 region has the DNA TGTGCCAGTAGTACCCAGGAGGGGAGTAGCGTGACCGGGGAGCTGTTTTTT. This translates into CASSTQEGSSVTGELFF.

V gene TRBV7-3 combines with J gene TRBJ2-7, with D uncertain. This CDR3 has 14 residues. With 5 bases removed from V and 0 bases from J, the gap between germline ends came to 11 bases. Per the germline V gene, CDR1 is SGHTA and CDR2 is FQGTGA. This chain's CDR3 is CASSPQHLSYEQYF. The CDR3 region has the DNA TGTGCCAGCAGCCCCCAACACCTCTCCTACGAGCAGTACTTC.

V is TRBV30 and J is TRBJ2-5; no firm D call. CDR1 is GTSNPN, CDR2 SVGIG, per germline (reference sequence). This CDR3 is 11 amino acids long. Trimming left V 0 bases short and J 9 bases short, with 8 bases between. CDR3 nucleotides: TGTGCCTGGAGTGTGGACGCCGCCCAGTACTTC. It codes for CAWSVDAAQYF.

V is TRBV28 and J is TRBJ2-7; TRBD1 agrees at 7 bases. The length of the CDR3 is 15 residues. Unmatched junction bases numbered 9, after V lost 5 bases and J lost 2 bases. Germline V gene sequence: CDR1 MDHEN, CDR2 SYDVKM. Here the CDR3 reads CASSATGALPYEQYF. The CDR3, as DNA: TGTGCCAGCAGTGCCACAGGGGCCCTTCCCTACGAGCAGTACTTC.